These 13 T cell receptor beta chains came from one sample sequenced in a study of shared clonotypes between healthy human individuals. TCRdb's copy holds only in-frame clones and misses some; the assay was immunoSEQ multiplex PCR. There are more than 400,000 clones in the sample; approximately 81% occur only once, and 9.5% to 15% lies in the top ten. The specimen was PBMCs. Every receptor here comes from a woman in her 40s in good health. Some clones in this sample may be carry-over from other donors' samples.

The chain links TRBV5-1 to TRBJ2-5; 10 bases match TRBD1. The CDR3 is 17 amino acids. The J segment lost 2 bases and the V segment lost 0 bases, leaving 7 bases of the junction unmatched. Per germline, CDR1 SGHRS and CDR2 YFSETQ. The CDR3 reads CASSLGDRGRLQETQYF. The CDR3 DNA reads as TGCGCCAGCAGCTTGGGGGACAGGGGCCGGTTACAAGAGACCCAGTACTTC.

The DNA of the CDR3 is TGTGCCAGTAGTCCCGGGGTCGCGGGAGCGGCAGATACGCAGTATTTT. This gives the protein CASSPGVAGAADTQYF. This chain joins TRBV19 and TRBJ2-3, with 7 bases matching TRBD2. V was pared by 5 bases and J by 4 bases, with 12 bases of the junction left unmatched. Germline-derived CDR1 and CDR2 are LNHDA and SQIVND (reference sequence). The CDR3 covers 16 residues.

This clone was detected once. CDR3 sequence (DNA): TGTGCCAGTCTAGCGGGAGGGCCATCCTACAATGAGCAGTTCTTC. Its translation is CASLAGGPSYNEQFF. The rearrangement uses TRBV19 and TRBJ2-1; 12 bases line up with TRBD2. Germline assignment: CDR1 LNHDA and CDR2 SQIVND (reference sequence). Germline trimming cut 8 bases from V and 1 base from J; bases unmatched to any gene: 3. The CDR3 contains 15 residues.

The V and J genes are TRBV7-6 and TRBJ2-1; weak D call: TRBD2 (6 bases). Germline CDR1 SGHVS, CDR2 FNYEAQ. The CDR3 consists of 18 residues. Between the trimmed V and J ends, which lost 2 bases and 0 bases, there was a span of 17 bases. The chain's CDR3 is CASSLSGGDSHSYNEQFF. The CDR3 bases are TGTGCCAGCAGCTTATCGGGCGGGGATTCCCACTCCTACAATGAGCAGTTCTTC.

The chain has TRBV28 and TRBJ1-1, with D perhaps TRBD1 (5 bases). This CDR3 spans 13 amino acids. V was clipped by 6 bases and J by 6 bases, with 14 bases between them. The germline V gene has CDR1 MDHEN and CDR2 SYDVKM. CDR3 region: CASSEGAVAEAFF. The CDR3 DNA reads TGTGCCAGCAGCGAAGGGGCCGTAGCTGAAGCTTTCTTT.

This clone is a singleton in its sample. This likely stems from a read error, as it lies one base from a far larger clone. This chain connects TRBV5-1 to TRBJ1-1; TRBD1 aligns across 7 bases. V was clipped by 4 bases and J by 2 bases; unmatched bases: 8. CDR1 and CDR2 from the germline V gene are SGHRS and YFSETQ. The CDR3 has 15 amino acids. Here the CDR3 reads CASSPRTGINTEAFF. The CDR3 nucleotides are TGCGCCAGCAGCCCCCGGACAGGCATTAACACTGAAGCTTTCTTT.

CDR3 sequence: CASSPDRDLTYEQYF. CDR3 DNA: TGCGCCAGCAGCCCGGACCGGGACCTTACCTACGAGCAGTACTTC. V is TRBV5-1 and J is TRBJ2-7; TRBD1 or TRBD2 may be the D gene (5 bases each). Germline lookup yields CDR1 SGHRS and CDR2 YFSETQ. V was trimmed by 4 bases and J by 2 bases, leaving 16 bases between them. The CDR3 sequence is 15 residues long.

This chain links TRBV7-2 with TRBJ2-7, with TRBD2 identical over 7 bases. The CDR3 contains 16 residues. CDR1 is SGHTA, CDR2 FQGNSA, per germline. Trimming at V came to 6 bases and at J to 0 bases, leaving 11 bases not matched to a gene. CDR3 coding DNA: TGTGCCAGCAGGTTGGGAGGGGCTAGCGCCTCCTACGAGCAGTACTTC. This encodes CASRLGGASASYEQYF.

The chain combines TRBV5-1 with TRBJ2-1; tentatively, D is TRBD1 (6 bases). Germline loops: CDR1 SGHRS, CDR2 YFSETQ. The V end lost 5 bases, the J end lost 6 bases, and 27 bases lay between the germline ends. The CDR3 is made up of 18 amino acids. The CDR3 DNA sequence: TGCGCCAGCAGTTCTGGGGGAACAGGGTACTTTTTTTCCAATGAGCAGTTCTTC. Its protein product is CASSSGGTGYFFSNEQFF.

To note about this clone: A far larger clone is one base from this, pointing to a likely read error. The chain carries TRBV6-1 and TRBJ1-2; D gene ambiguous. This CDR3 has 12 residues. In germline, CDR1 is MNHNS, CDR2 SASEGT. V lost 3 bases and J 7 bases, leaving 9 bases between the germline ends. The CDR3 bases are TGTGCCAGCAGTGACAGGATGGGTGGCTACACCTTC. It specifies CASSDRMGGYTF.

As concerns this clone: Other DNA sequences within the sample encode an identical CDR3. The rearrangement uses TRBV18 and TRBJ2-3; 7 bases align to TRBD2. The CDR3 covers 15 residues. Germline V gene lookup returns CDR1 KGHSH and CDR2 LQKENI. Trimming cost V 0 bases and J 3 bases; bases outside gene matches: 3. CDR3 sequence reads: CASSPPGGSTDTQYF. In DNA form, the CDR3 reads TGTGCCAGCTCACCACCGGGAGGGAGTACAGATACGCAGTATTTT.

This sequence joins TRBV30 and TRBJ2-3, with TRBD1 matching 11 bases. V was pared by 3 bases and J by 4 bases, with 6 bases of the junction left unmatched. The CDR3 runs 15 residues. The germline V gene encodes CDR1 GTSNPN and CDR2 SVGIG (reference sequence). CDR3 residues: CAWRWTGGGPDTQYF. The CDR3 nucleotides are TGTGCCTGGAGGTGGACAGGGGGCGGTCCAGATACGCAGTATTTT.

The genes are TRBV13 and TRBJ2-7; 10 bases match TRBD2. This CDR3 is built from 16 residues. The germline gives CDR1 PRHDT, CDR2 FYEKMQ (reference sequence). V was pared by 3 bases and J by 6 bases, with 11 bases of the junction left unmatched. Written as DNA, the CDR3 is TGTGCCAGCAGCTTCGGTACTAGCGGGATGGATCCCGAGCAGTACTTC. Amino acids: CASSFGTSGMDPEQYF.